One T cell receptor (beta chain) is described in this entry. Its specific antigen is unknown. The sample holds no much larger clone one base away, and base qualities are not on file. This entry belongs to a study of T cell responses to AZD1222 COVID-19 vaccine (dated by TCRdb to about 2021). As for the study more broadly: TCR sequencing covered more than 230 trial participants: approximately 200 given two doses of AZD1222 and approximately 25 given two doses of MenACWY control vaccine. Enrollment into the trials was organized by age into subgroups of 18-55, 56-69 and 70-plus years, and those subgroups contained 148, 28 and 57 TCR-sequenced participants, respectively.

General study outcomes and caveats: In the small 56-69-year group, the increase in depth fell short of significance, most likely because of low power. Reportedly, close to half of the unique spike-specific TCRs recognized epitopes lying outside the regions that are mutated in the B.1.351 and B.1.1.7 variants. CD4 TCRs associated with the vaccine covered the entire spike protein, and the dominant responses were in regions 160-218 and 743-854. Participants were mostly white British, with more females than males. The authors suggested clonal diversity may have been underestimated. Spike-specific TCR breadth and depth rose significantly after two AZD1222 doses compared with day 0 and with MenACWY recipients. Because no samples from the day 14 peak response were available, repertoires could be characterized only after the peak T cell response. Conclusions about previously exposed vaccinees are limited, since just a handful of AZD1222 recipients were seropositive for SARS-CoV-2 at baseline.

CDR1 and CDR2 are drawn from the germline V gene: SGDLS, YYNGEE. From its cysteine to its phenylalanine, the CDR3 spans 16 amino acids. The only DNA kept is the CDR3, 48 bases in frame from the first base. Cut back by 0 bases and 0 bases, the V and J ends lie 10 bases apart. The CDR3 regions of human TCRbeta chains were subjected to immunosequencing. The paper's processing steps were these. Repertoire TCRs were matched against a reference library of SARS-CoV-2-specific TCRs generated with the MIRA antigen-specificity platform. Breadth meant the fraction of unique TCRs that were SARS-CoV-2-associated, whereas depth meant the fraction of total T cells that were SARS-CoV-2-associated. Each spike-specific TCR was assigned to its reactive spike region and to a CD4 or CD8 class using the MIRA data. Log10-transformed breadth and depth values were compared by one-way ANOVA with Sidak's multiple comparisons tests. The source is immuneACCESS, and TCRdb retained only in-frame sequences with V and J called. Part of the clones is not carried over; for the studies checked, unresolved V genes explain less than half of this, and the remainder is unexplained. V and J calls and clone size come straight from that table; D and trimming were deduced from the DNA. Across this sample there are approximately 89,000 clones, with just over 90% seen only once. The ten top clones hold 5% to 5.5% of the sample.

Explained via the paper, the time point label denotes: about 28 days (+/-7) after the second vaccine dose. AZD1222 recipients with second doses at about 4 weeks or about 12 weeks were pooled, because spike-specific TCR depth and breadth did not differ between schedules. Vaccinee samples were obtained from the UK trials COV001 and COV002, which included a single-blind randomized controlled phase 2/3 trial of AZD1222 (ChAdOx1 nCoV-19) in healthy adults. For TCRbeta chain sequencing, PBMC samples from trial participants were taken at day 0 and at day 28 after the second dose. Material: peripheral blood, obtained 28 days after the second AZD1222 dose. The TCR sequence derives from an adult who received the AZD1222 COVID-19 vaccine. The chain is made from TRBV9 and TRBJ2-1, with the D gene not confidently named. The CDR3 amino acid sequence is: CASSVGTTYSYNEQFF. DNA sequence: TGTGCCAGCAGCGTAGGTACCACCTACTCCTACAATGAGCAGTTCTTC.